The 10 T cell receptor beta chains below come from one sample, sequenced in a study of control samples from healthy donors and cancer patients. Sequencing was performed with immunoSEQ multiplex PCR; in TCRdb, only in-frame clones are kept and a portion is missing. This table has about 180,000 clones, around nine tenths appearing once. Specimen: blood. The receptors were gathered from a young man in good health.

This chain links TRBV18 with TRBJ2-7; 9 nucleotides match TRBD1. The CDR3 is made up of 15 amino acids. Trimming cost V 4 bases and J 5 bases; bases outside gene matches: 9. Germline CDR1 and CDR2: KGHSH and LQKENI. CDR3 sequence: CASSRAGTGSHEQYF. CDR3 nucleotides: TGTGCCAGCTCACGCGCCGGGACAGGGTCCCACGAGCAGTACTTC.

This sequence joins TRBV28 and TRBJ1-2, with D possibly matching TRBD1 (5 bases). The CDR3 runs 12 residues. Deletions cut 2 bases from V and 8 bases from J, with 9 bases between. CDR1 MDHEN and CDR2 SYDVKM come from the germline V gene. The CDR3 nucleotides read TGTGCCAGCAGTTTACAGACAGACGGCTACACCTTC. Translated, it gives CASSLQTDGYTF.

The chain uses TRBV9 and TRBJ2-7, with TRBD1 identical over 10 bases. Trimming removed 4 bases from V and 8 bases from J; junction bases left unmatched: 12. The CDR3 extends over 15 amino acids. The germline V gene has CDR1 SGDLS and CDR2 YYNGEE. The CDR3 DNA reads as TGTGCCAGCAGCCCGTGGAGGGACAGGGGTCCAAAGCAGTACTTC. Its protein product is CASSPWRDRGPKQYF.

This clone was picked up one time. This chain uses TRBV18 with TRBJ2-7; D is unresolved. Per germline, CDR1 KGHSH and CDR2 LQKENI. V lost 6 bases and J lost 0, with 15 bases in between. This CDR3 contains 15 residues. The CDR3 here is CASSLGVASSYEQYF. In DNA form, the CDR3 reads TGTGCCAGCTCCCTCGGAGTTGCATCCTCCTACGAGCAGTACTTC.

The count of this clone is one. V and J are TRBV18 and TRBJ1-1; D is ambiguous. With 1 base removed from V and 4 bases from J, the gap between germline ends came to 10 bases. The CDR3 runs to 14 residues. Germline values: CDR1 KGHSH, CDR2 LQKENI. The CDR3 nucleotides read TGTGCCAGCTCACCACAGCCGGAGGGCACTGAAGCTTTCTTT. It is translated as CASSPQPEGTEAFF.

The gene calls are TRBV7-2 and TRBJ2-4; the match to TRBD2 covers 7 bases. The germline gives CDR1 SGHTA, CDR2 FQGNSA. Unmatched junction bases numbered 13, after V lost 2 bases and J lost 0 bases. The CDR3 totals 19 residues. CDR3 coding DNA: TGTGCCAGCAGCTTAAGCGCTAGCGGAATAATCTCAGCCAAAAACATTCAGTACTTC. Protein: CASSLSASGIISAKNIQYF.

The V gene is TRBV11-2, the J gene TRBJ2-1; 10 positions agree with TRBD2. J gave up 0 bases and V 1 base, and 3 bases lay outside the gene matches. In germline, CDR1 is SGHAT, CDR2 FQNNGV. The CDR3 length is 17 residues. This chain's CDR3 is CASSLGTSGFSYNEQFF. The CDR3 coding sequence is TGTGCCAGCAGCTTAGGGACTAGCGGATTCTCCTACAATGAGCAGTTCTTC. The full variable domain, its missing parts supplied by reference TRBV11-2 and TRBJ2-1, is EAGVAQSPRYKIIEKRQSVAFWCNPISGHATLYWYQQILGQGPKLLIQFQNNGVVDDSQLPKDRFSAERLKGVDSTLKIQPAKLEDSAVYLCASSLGTSGFSYNEQFFGPGTRLTVL.

A word on this clone: Other DNA sequences in the same sample also yield this CDR3. The chain has TRBV7-8 and TRBJ2-3; D ambiguous. Trimming stripped 1 base from V and 0 bases from J, with 8 bases between. This CDR3 region has 15 residues. Germline CDR1 and CDR2: SGHVS and FQNEAQ. CDR3 DNA: TGTGCCAGCAGCTTAGTCGCAGGTAGCACAGATACGCAGTATTTT. Translation gives CASSLVAGSTDTQYF. Variable domain in full (rest from reference TRBV7-8 and TRBJ2-3): GAGVSQSPRYKVAKRGQDVALRCDPISGHVSLFWYQQALGQGPEFLTYFQNEAQLDKSGLPSDRFFAERPEGSVSTLKIQRTQQEDSAVYLCASSLVAGSTDTQYFGPGTRLTVL.

The CDR3 sequence: CASSPEPGLTRPEQYF. The DNA for the CDR3 is TGTGCCAGCAGCCCGGAACCGGGACTCACACGGCCCGAGCAGTACTTC. This chain links TRBV7-7 with TRBJ2-7; tentatively, D is TRBD2 (6 bases). Per germline, CDR1 SSHAT and CDR2 FNYEAQ (reference sequence). This CDR3 comprises 16 residues. V was shortened by 5 bases and J by 6 bases, with 23 bases between the two germline ends.

The sample holds one count of this clone. Written as DNA, the CDR3 is TGTGCCAGCAGCTTGCGGACCGTTGGGACAGGCGAGCTCTATGGCTACACCTTC. It translates to CASSLRTVGTGELYGYTF. The chain couples TRBV5-6 to TRBJ1-2, with 8 nucleotides matching TRBD1. This CDR3 is 18 amino acids long. J was trimmed by 4 bases and V by 1 base; bases with no gene match: 15. Germline V gene data show CDR1 as SGHDT and CDR2 as YYEEEE. The variable domain in full, with the rest retrieved from reference TRBV5-6 and TRBJ1-2, is DAGVTQSPTHLIKTRGQQVTLRCSPKSGHDTVSWYQQALGQGPQFIFQYYEEEERQRGNFPDRFSGHQFPNYSSELNVNALLLGDSALYLCASSLRTVGTGELYGYTFGSGTRLTVV.